This entry lists 28 T cell receptor beta chains sequenced from one sample in a study of blood T cell repertoires in COVID-19. Sequenced by immunoSEQ multiplex PCR; TCRdb stores in-frame clones only, minus some. The sample records 65,000 to 70,000 clones, 80% to 90% being singletons. The specimen sequenced was peripheral blood. The receptors derive from a woman in her fifties or sixties with acute or convalescent COVID-19.

This clone was recorded a few times. This chain joins TRBV14 and TRBJ1-1, with D hard to call. The CDR3 is 14 amino acids. V lost 7 bases and J 1 base, leaving 13 bases between the germline ends. CDR1 is SGHDN and CDR2 is FVKESK in the germline V gene. In DNA, the CDR3 is TGTGCCAGCACTGCCGGGGTAAAGAACACTGAAGCTTTCTTT. Its protein is CASTAGVKNTEAFF.

The chain couples TRBV6-5 to TRBJ2-7; 10 positions agree with TRBD2. Germline loops: CDR1 MNHEY, CDR2 SVGAGI. The CDR3 consists of 15 residues. With 2 bases clipped from V and 3 bases from J, the junction kept 4 bases outside the gene matches. The CDR3 sequence is CASSYLASGSYEQYF. DNA for the CDR3: TGTGCCAGCAGTTACCTTGCTAGCGGGAGCTACGAGCAGTACTTC.

This clone was seen a handful of times. One junction end disagrees with the germline gene, perhaps due to a read error. The V and J genes are TRBV27 and TRBJ1-1; 11 nucleotides line up with TRBD1. Germline CDR1 MNHEY, CDR2 SMNVEV (reference sequence). The CDR3 runs 16 residues. The CDR3 nucleotides read TGTGCCAGCAGTTCCGGACAGGGGGCTTTTTTTCGTCCGTCTCTCTTT. Translation: CASSSGQGAFFRPSLF.

Only a few counts were recorded for this clone. The chain uses TRBV5-5 and TRBJ2-5, with D perhaps TRBD2 (6 bases). This CDR3 spans 14 amino acids. The germline V and J ends were trimmed by 2 bases and 5 bases, with 13 bases remaining between them. The germline gives CDR1 SGHKS, CDR2 YYEKEE (reference sequence). DNA of the CDR3: TGTGCCAGCAGCTTTTTAGCGGTGTTTGAGACCCAGTACTTC. Translated: CASSFLAVFETQYF. The full variable domain, completed using reference TRBV5-5 and TRBJ2-5, is DAGVTQSPTHLIKTRGQQVTLRCSPISGHKSVSWYQQVLGQGPQFIFQYYEKEERGRGNFPDRFSARQFPNYSSELNVNALLLGDSALYLCASSFLAVFETQYFGPGTRLLVL.

The rearrangement joins TRBV11-2 to TRBJ1-6; weak D call: TRBD1 (6 bases). V shed 1 base and J shed 9 bases, with 13 bases lying between them. The CDR3 has 15 residues. Per germline, CDR1 SGHAT and CDR2 FQNNGV. In DNA form, the CDR3 reads TGTGCCAGCAGCTTAGCAGGGACACTTAGTTCACCCCTCCACTTT. This translates into CASSLAGTLSSPLHF.

V is TRBV11-2 and J is TRBJ1-2; D unclear. Germline V lookup: CDR1 SGHAT, CDR2 FQNNGV. The CDR3 sequence is 15 residues long. V lost 3 bases to trimming and J lost 3 bases, with 14 bases between them. CDR3 bases: TGTGCCAGCAGCTTCTTCCGGGAAAAGGACTATGGCTACACCTTC. It translates to CASSFFREKDYGYTF. Drawing the rest from reference TRBV11-2 and TRBJ1-2, the complete variable domain is EAGVAQSPRYKIIEKRQSVAFWCNPISGHATLYWYQQILGQGPKLLIQFQNNGVVDDSQLPKDRFSAERLKGVDSTLKIQPAKLEDSAVYLCASSFFREKDYGYTFGSGTRLTVV.

This clone was recorded a few times. The sample holds other DNA sequences that translate to the same CDR3. This rearrangement joins TRBV24-1 to TRBJ1-1; D remains unclear. The CDR3 has 13 amino acids. CDR1 is KGHDR, CDR2 SFDVKD, per germline. V was trimmed by 5 bases and J by 1 base, leaving 7 bases between them. The CDR3 nucleotides are TGTGCCACCAGTGGTGGAGGGAACACTGAAGCTTTCTTT. This encodes CATSGGGNTEAFF.

The V call is TRBV28, the J call TRBJ1-1; 7 bases map to TRBD1. The V and J ends lost 2 bases and 1 base, in that order; junction bases with no gene match: 4. Germline loops: CDR1 MDHEN, CDR2 SYDVKM. This CDR3 spans 15 amino acids. This CDR3 is CASSLRRQGNTEAFF. CDR3 sequence (DNA): TGTGCCAGCAGTTTACGCCGACAGGGGAACACTGAAGCTTTCTTT.

The CDR3 bases are TGCGCCAGCAGCTCCACAGGGGGCCCTACCTACGAGCAGTACTTC. As protein: CASSSTGGPTYEQYF. This chain joins TRBV5-1 and TRBJ2-7, with TRBD1 identical over 9 bases. CDR1 is SGHRS, CDR2 YFSETQ, per germline. V gave up 3 bases and J gave up 2 bases; unmatched junction bases: 6. There are 15 residues in the CDR3.

This clone showed up just a few times. Written as DNA, the CDR3 is TGTGCCAGCAGCTCTAGCGACTCGACCTACAATGAGCAGTTCTTC. It codes for CASSSSDSTYNEQFF. The chain links TRBV7-3 to TRBJ2-1, with D maybe TRBD2 (6 bases). V shed 4 bases and J shed 2 bases, with 12 bases lying between them. Germline assignment: CDR1 SGHTA and CDR2 FQGTGA. This CDR3 region has 15 residues. Full variable domain (missing parts from reference TRBV7-3 and TRBJ2-1): GAGVSQTPSNKVTEKGKYVELRCDPISGHTALYWYRQSLGQGPEFLIYFQGTGAADDSGLPNDRFFAVRPEGSVSTLKIQRTERGDSAVYLCASSSSDSTYNEQFFGPGTRLTVL.

This rearrangement joins TRBV30 to TRBJ1-2; D uncertain. The germline V gene encodes CDR1 GTSNPN and CDR2 SVGIG (reference sequence). The CDR3 totals 16 residues. The ends were cut back, 5 bases at V and 1 base at J, with 20 bases in the middle. The DNA of the CDR3 is TGTGCCTGGGAGGGTGGGAGCCCCCGTTTTAACTATGGCTACACCTTC. Translating it yields CAWEGGSPRFNYGYTF.

The rearrangement uses TRBV18 and TRBJ1-1; D remains unclear. There are 13 residues in the CDR3. Germline CDR1 is KGHSH and CDR2 is LQKENI. V lost 6 bases and J lost 2, with 10 bases in between. The CDR3 protein is CASSGGFNTEAFF. In DNA, the CDR3 is TGTGCCAGCTCGGGCGGGTTCAACACTGAAGCTTTCTTT.

The V gene is TRBV11-2, the J gene TRBJ2-7, with a tentative D call TRBD1 (5 bases). Trimming took 1 base from V and 5 from J, leaving 18 bases between them. Germline V lookup: CDR1 SGHAT, CDR2 FQNNGV. The CDR3 spans 16 residues. CDR3 sequence: CASSLVSAGPGHEQYF. The CDR3 nucleotides are TGTGCCAGCAGCTTAGTTTCCGCAGGGCCAGGGCACGAGCAGTACTTC. Supplemented by reference TRBV11-2 and TRBJ2-7, the full variable domain reads EAGVAQSPRYKIIEKRQSVAFWCNPISGHATLYWYQQILGQGPKLLIQFQNNGVVDDSQLPKDRFSAERLKGVDSTLKIQPAKLEDSAVYLCASSLVSAGPGHEQYFGPGTRLTVT.

There are a few counts of this clone. The chain recombines TRBV24-1 with TRBJ1-5; the D gene is possibly TRBD1 (6 bases). With 2 bases removed from V and 2 bases from J, the gap between germline ends came to 12 bases. Germline V gene sequence: CDR1 KGHDR, CDR2 SFDVKD. The CDR3 covers 16 residues. Here the CDR3 DNA reads TGTGCCACCAGTGATTCCACAGGGATTGGCAATCAGCCCCAGCATTTT. Protein product: CATSDSTGIGNQPQHF.

This chain connects TRBV5-1 to TRBJ1-1; TRBD1 is a possible D gene (6 bases). The CDR3 is 17 residues long. Germline CDR1 SGHRS, CDR2 YFSETQ. With 2 bases removed from V and 0 bases from J, the gap between germline ends came to 17 bases. CDR3 DNA: TGCGCCAGCAGCTTTGGGGGCGTAACGGCTGTGAACACTGAAGCTTTCTTT. This encodes CASSFGGVTAVNTEAFF.

The chain is built from TRBV6-5 and TRBJ2-7, with 7 bases matching TRBD1. Germline V gene lookup returns CDR1 MNHEY and CDR2 SVGAGI. The ends lost 5 bases at V and 5 bases at J; junction bases unmatched: 9. CDR3 length: 14 residues. This CDR3 is CASSNPNRGDEQYF. CDR3 DNA sequence: TGTGCCAGCAGTAACCCGAACAGGGGCGACGAGCAGTACTTC.

As regards this clone: At one boundary the junction diverges from the germline segment, which might be a read error. The V gene is TRBV7-2, the J gene TRBJ1-6; unclear D gene. The V gene's germline CDR1 is SGHTA and CDR2 FQGNSA. The CDR3 is 14 residues long. In DNA form, the CDR3 reads TGTGCCAGCACCTTAGGAGGATATAATTCACCCCTCCACTTT. Amino acids: CASTLGGYNSPLHF.

This clone turned up a few times. The chain couples TRBV9 to TRBJ1-5; 8 nucleotides match TRBD1. Germline V gene sequence: CDR1 SGDLS, CDR2 YYNGEE. There are 15 residues in the CDR3. V lost 4 bases, J lost 0 bases, and 3 bases stayed unmatched. The CDR3 coding sequence is TGTGCCAGCAGCAGAGGACAGGGTAGCAATCAGCCCCAGCATTTT. The encoded protein is CASSRGQGSNQPQHF.

The chain recombines TRBV3-1 (or the pseudogene TRBV3-2) with TRBJ1-1, with unresolved D. The CDR3 length is 13 residues. Germline V gives CDR1 LGHDT, CDR2 YNNKEL (reference sequence). V lost 1 base and J 1 base, leaving 4 bases between the germline ends. The DNA of the CDR3 is TGTGCCAGCAGCCAAGGTAGGAACACTGAAGCTTTCTTT. Protein sequence: CASSQGRNTEAFF.

This chain joins TRBV28 and TRBJ1-5; D is possibly TRBD1 (6 bases). This CDR3 is 17 amino acids long. Germline V CDR1 and CDR2: MDHEN, SYDVKM. V was trimmed by 6 bases and J by 0 bases, leaving 18 bases between them. DNA of the CDR3: TGTGCCAGCAGATTGGGGGACACCGCATATAGCAATCAGCCCCAGCATTTT. This translates into CASRLGDTAYSNQPQHF.

The V gene is TRBV28, the J gene TRBJ1-2; tentatively, D is TRBD1 (6 bases). The V end lost 3 bases, the J end lost 5 bases, and 13 bases lay between the germline ends. Germline-derived CDR1 and CDR2 are MDHEN and SYDVKM. The CDR3 is 14 amino acids. The CDR3 is CASSLPRTVYGYTF. DNA for the CDR3: TGTGCCAGCAGTTTGCCCCGGACAGTTTATGGCTACACCTTC.

V and J are TRBV9 and TRBJ1-4, with 7 bases aligning to TRBD1. This CDR3 contains 19 residues. CDR1 SGDLS and CDR2 YYNGEE come from the germline V gene. V lost 0 bases and J lost 0; bases outside the gene matches: 11. The CDR3 reads CASSVGGGDRDTTNEKLFF. CDR3 nucleotide sequence: TGTGCCAGCAGCGTAGGCGGTGGGGACAGAGACACAACTAATGAAAAACTGTTTTTT.

The chain employs TRBV30 and TRBJ2-7; TRBD2 might be the D (5 bases). The CDR3 is 13 residues long. V gave up 5 bases and J gave up 6 bases, with 17 bases separating them. The V gene's germline CDR1 is GTSNPN and CDR2 SVGIG (reference sequence). The CDR3 DNA is TGTGCCTGGGCGGGCTGGAATTATCCCGAGCAGTACTTC. Translated, it gives CAWAGWNYPEQYF.

The rearrangement links TRBV28 to TRBJ1-2; D may be TRBD1 (6 bases). Germline V gene data show CDR1 as MDHEN and CDR2 as SYDVKM. The CDR3 runs 14 residues. Trimming took off 7 bases at V and 8 bases at J, with 20 bases between the two ends. In DNA form, the CDR3 reads TGTGCCAGCACCGTTAGGGGGACAACTGACGGCTACACCTTC. It translates to CASTVRGTTDGYTF.

This sequence joins TRBV6-4 and TRBJ1-6, with a tentative D call TRBD1 (5 bases). In germline, CDR1 is MRHNA, CDR2 SNTAGT. This CDR3 is 18 amino acids long. The ends were cut back, 2 bases at V and 3 bases at J, with 17 bases in the middle. CDR3 DNA: TGTGCCAGCAGTGACGGGACTCAACCGACGGACTATAATTCACCCCTCCACTTT. Its translation is CASSDGTQPTDYNSPLHF.

The chain carries TRBV4-1 and TRBJ1-3; no reliable D call. CDR1 and CDR2 (germline): MGHRA, YSYEKL. Trimming pared 4 bases from V and 0 bases from J, leaving 13 bases between. The CDR3 consists of 16 residues. CDR3 sequence: CASSPQQYSSGNTIYF. The CDR3 DNA follows: TGCGCCAGCAGCCCCCAACAATACAGCTCTGGAAACACCATATATTTT.

This chain connects TRBV6-5 to TRBJ1-2, with D possibly TRBD1 on 6 matching bases. Germline-derived CDR1 and CDR2 are MNHEY and SVGAGI. The CDR3 extends over 14 amino acids. Trimming cost V 8 bases and J 6 bases, with 19 bases left between them. CDR3 nucleotide sequence: TGTGCCAGCCACACTACAGGGCTCGGAGATGGCTACACCTTC. It yields the protein CASHTTGLGDGYTF.

V gene TRBV15 combines with J gene TRBJ1-3, with TRBD1 as a possible D gene (5 bases). Germline values: CDR1 LNHNV, CDR2 YYDKDF (reference sequence). The V and J ends lost 1 base and 1 base respectively, with 20 bases between them. This CDR3 spans 19 amino acids. CDR3 bases: TGTGCCACCAGCAGAGGATGGTCGGGGCAGGGAGGATCTGGAAACACCATATATTTT. Protein sequence: CATSRGWSGQGGSGNTIYF.